The 10 T cell receptor beta chains below were found in one sample sequenced in a study of T-cell reconstitution after alpha-beta-depleted transplantation in children. Unique molecular identifiers were built into the TCRbeta library. MiXCR was run by TCRdb on the PCR reads, yielding one entry per CDR3 protein. The table shows about 580,000 distinct CDR3 sequences, with 20% to 25% occurring only once. Material: PBMCs, mostly from graft donor cells, obtained 360 days after TCRalphabeta/CD19-depleted stem cell transplant. These receptors originate from a boy under three years old who had a stem cell transplant for acute myeloid leukemia, so the T cells may come from the graft donor.

This chain uses TRBV7-7 with TRBJ2-3; TRBD2 might be the D (6 bases). V gave up 1 base and J gave up 2 bases, with 13 bases separating them. The CDR3 spans 16 residues. CDR1 is SSHAT and CDR2 is FNYEAQ in the germline V gene (reference sequence). The CDR3 nucleotides are TGTGCCAGCAGCTTAGTCCCGGGACTCCACACAGATACGCAGTATTTT. This encodes CASSLVPGLHTDTQYF.

This clonotype has just a few counts. The J gene is TRBJ1-1, the V gene TRBV20-1, with TRBD1 matching over 7 bases. CDR3 length equals 15 residues. Looked up from germline, CDR1 is DFQATT and CDR2 is SNEGSKA (reference sequence). The DNA for the CDR3 is TGCAGGGCCCCGAATGAACAGGGGATTGCGACTGAAGCTTTCTTT. Translation gives CRAPNEQGIATEAFF.

J is TRBJ1-2 and V is TRBV12-3 or TRBV12-4; tentative D call: TRBD1 (5 bases). The ends were cut back, 5 bases at V and 2 bases at J, with 9 bases in the middle. This CDR3 comprises 13 residues. The DNA of the CDR3 is TGTGCCAGCAGTCCACAGGTGAACTATGGCTACACCTTC. It is translated as CASSPQVNYGYTF.

This clonotype was detected only a few times. The rearrangement joins TRBV9 to TRBJ1-2; 7 bases match TRBD1. V shed 4 bases and J 2 bases; nucleotides not matched to a gene: 14. The CDR3 is 17 amino acids. The V gene's germline CDR1 is SGDLS and CDR2 YYNGEE. The CDR3 is CASSRNRGVASNYGYTF. CDR3 nucleotides: TGTGCCAGCAGCCGCAACAGGGGTGTCGCCTCGAACTATGGCTACACCTTC.

This clonotype was observed many times. The chain combines TRBV15 with TRBJ2-2; the D gene is possibly TRBD1 (5 bases). The CDR3 totals 15 residues. V lost 6 bases and J 2 bases, leaving 13 bases between the germline ends. Germline V lookup: CDR1 LNHNV, CDR2 YYDKDF (reference sequence). CDR3 sequence (DNA): TGTGCCACCAGGGTTTCAGGGTCAAACACCGGGGAGCTGTTTTTT. Translation: CATRVSGSNTGELFF. Full variable domain (remainder filled in from reference TRBV15 and TRBJ2-2): DAMVIQNPRYQVTQFGKPVTLSCSQTLNHNVMYWYQQKSSQAPKLLFHYYDKDFNNEADTPDNFQSRRPNTSFCFLDIRSPGLGDTAMYLCATRVSGSNTGELFFGEGSRLTVL.

The V call is TRBV24-1, the J call TRBJ2-1; no reliable D call. Per germline, CDR1 KGHDR and CDR2 SFDVKD. V shed 1 base and J shed 8 bases, with 17 bases lying between them. CDR3 size: 16 residues. The CDR3 region is CATSDFSRTEGHEQFF. The CDR3 nucleotides read TGTGCCACCAGTGATTTTAGCAGGACCGAAGGCCATGAGCAGTTCTTC.

Ten or more counts support this clonotype. The chain has TRBV29-1 and TRBJ1-1; tentatively, D is TRBD1 (6 bases). Trimming removed 0 bases at V and 4 bases at J, with 12 bases between. Germline assignment: CDR1 SQVTM and CDR2 ANQGSEA. CDR3 length equals 14 residues. Here the CDR3 reads CSVEETGVGTEAFF. Written as DNA, the CDR3 is TGCAGCGTTGAAGAGACAGGAGTCGGCACTGAAGCTTTCTTT.

In this sample, this clonotype turned up many times. The rearrangement uses TRBV28 and TRBJ2-5, with 7 nucleotides matching TRBD2. Germline values: CDR1 MDHEN, CDR2 SYDVKM. The CDR3 extends over 15 amino acids. The V segment lost 1 base and the J segment 2 bases; nucleotides outside the gene matches: 4. The CDR3 coding sequence is TGTGCCAGCAGTTTATTCGGAGCGGGGCAAGAGACCCAGTACTTC. Translating it yields CASSLFGAGQETQYF. The full variable domain, with the rest looked up from reference TRBV28 and TRBJ2-5, is DVKVTQSSRYLVKRTGEKVFLECVQDMDHENMFWYRQDPGLGLRLIYFSYDVKMKEKGDIPEGYSVSREKKERFSLILESASTNQTSMYLCASSLFGAGQETQYFGPGTRLLVL.

This clonotype came up once. The V gene is TRBV5-1, the J gene TRBJ1-1; perhaps TRBD1 as D (5 bases). V gave up 0 bases and J gave up 7 bases, with 16 bases separating them. The CDR3 sequence is 15 residues long. The V gene's germline CDR1 is SGHRS and CDR2 YFSETQ. The CDR3 reads CASSLGLRREIEAFF. The CDR3 coding sequence is TGCGCCAGCAGCTTGGGTCTTCGCAGGGAGATTGAAGCTTTCTTT.

This clonotype appeared many times. This chain joins TRBV12-3 or TRBV12-4 and TRBJ2-1, with D maybe TRBD1 (6 bases). The CDR3 length is 13 residues. Deletions cut 4 bases from V and 7 bases from J, with 11 bases between. CDR3 region: CASSSSGVNEQFF. The CDR3 bases are TGTGCCAGCAGTTCCTCAGGGGTAAATGAGCAGTTCTTC.